This T cell receptor (beta chain) was profiled in a study of blood T cell repertoires in COVID-19 (dated by TCRdb to the early 2020s). Broadly, across the study: Samples covering the acute and convalescent phases of COVID-19 were provided by collaborators in the United States, Italy and Spain. Sample metadata almost always included a de-identified subject ID, COVID-19 status, age in years and sex. The material from the prospective study consisted of cDNA or gDNA derived from T cells, B-cell-depleted T cells, or PBMCs. Samples were obtained from the ongoing ImmuneRACE study (first 160 participants) and from over 1,000 subjects provided by 6 global collaborators. Where HLA class I and class II types were available, the types were taken from metadata supplied by the sample provider, not from assay-based typing. The repertoires were released in a freely available public database intended as a resource for research on the immune response to SARS-CoV-2. Deeply sampled blood TCRbeta repertoires from subjects exposed to, actively infected with, or recovered from COVID-19 were included in the dataset.

In regard to this clone: Which antigen it targets is not known. Base-call qualities are not available, and no considerably larger clone is one nucleotide away.

Whole blood was collected in K2EDTA tubes by collaborating institutions according to the institutions' own protocols. For TCRbeta analysis, collaborator samples were shipped as frozen whole blood, as isolated PBMCs, or as DNA extracted from either sample type. What the study reported, not specific to this receptor: The amount of clinical and demographic metadata varied by source and participant and was provided uncurated.

TCRbeta CDR3 regions were amplified from genomic DNA using the immunoSEQ Assay, a bias-controlled multiplex PCR. For the original study's pipeline: The number of nucleated cells in each sample was estimated from the amplification of reference gene primers within the assay. To quantify the absolute abundance of each unique TCRbeta CDR3 rearrangement, sequence reads were collapsed and filtered. For each sample, productive Simpson clonality was calculated as the square root of Simpson's diversity index across productive rearrangements. This is the immuneACCESS table as TCRdb keeps it, with only in-frame sequences that have V and J called. A part of the clones is gone; compared with another copy, unresolved V genes explain less than half, and the rest is unexplained. D and trimming were read from the DNA, whereas the V and J calls and clone size are those reported in that table. This sample has about 220,000 clones in its table, and more than 65% of those were observed once. The ten largest clones take up around 9.5% of the sample.

Taken from the germline V gene (reference sequence), the CDR1 and CDR2 loops are SGHNT and YYREEE. CDR3 length: 15 amino acids, cysteine to phenylalanine. Only the CDR3 part of the read is kept: 45 bases, read in frame from the first base. Between the V and J ends, shortened by 0 bases and 3 bases respectively, the junction contains 9 bases. The chain is assembled from TRBV5-4 and TRBJ2-2; possibly the D gene is TRBD1, per 5 matching bases. What was sequenced was peripheral blood. This clonotype was obtained from a man in his fifties or sixties with active or convalescent COVID-19. The CDR3 sequence is CASSLGVGDTGELFF. In nucleotides, the sequence is TGTGCCAGCAGCTTGGGAGTAGGGGACACCGGGGAGCTGTTTTTT.